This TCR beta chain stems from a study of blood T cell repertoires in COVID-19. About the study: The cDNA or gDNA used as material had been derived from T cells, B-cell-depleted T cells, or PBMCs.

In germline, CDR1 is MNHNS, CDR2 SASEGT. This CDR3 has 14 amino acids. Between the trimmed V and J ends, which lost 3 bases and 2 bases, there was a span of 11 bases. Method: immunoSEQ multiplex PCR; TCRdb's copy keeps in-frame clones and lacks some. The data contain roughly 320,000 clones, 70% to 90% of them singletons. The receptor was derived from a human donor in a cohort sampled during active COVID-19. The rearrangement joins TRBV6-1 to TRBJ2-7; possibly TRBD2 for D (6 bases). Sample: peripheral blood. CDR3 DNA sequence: TGTGCCAGCAGTGACGGCGGAGGGGCCTACGAGCAGTACTTC. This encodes CASSDGGGAYEQYF.